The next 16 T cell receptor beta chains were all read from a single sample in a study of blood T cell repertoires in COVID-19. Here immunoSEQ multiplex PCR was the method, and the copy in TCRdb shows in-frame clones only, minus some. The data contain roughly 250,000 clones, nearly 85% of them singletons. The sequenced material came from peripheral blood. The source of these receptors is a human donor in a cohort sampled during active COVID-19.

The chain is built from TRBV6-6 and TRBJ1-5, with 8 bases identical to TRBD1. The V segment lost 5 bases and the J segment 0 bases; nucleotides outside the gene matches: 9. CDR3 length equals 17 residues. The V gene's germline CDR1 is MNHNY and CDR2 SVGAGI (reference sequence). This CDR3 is CASSQRTGLLSNQPQHF. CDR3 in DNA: TGTGCCAGCAGTCAAAGGACAGGGCTACTTAGCAATCAGCCCCAGCATTTT.

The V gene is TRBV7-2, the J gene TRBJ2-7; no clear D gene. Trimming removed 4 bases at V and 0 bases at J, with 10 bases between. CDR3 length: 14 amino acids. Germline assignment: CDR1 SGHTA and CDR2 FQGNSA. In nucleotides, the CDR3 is TGTGCCAGCAGCTCCGACTGGAGCTCCTACGAGCAGTACTTC. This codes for CASSSDWSSYEQYF.

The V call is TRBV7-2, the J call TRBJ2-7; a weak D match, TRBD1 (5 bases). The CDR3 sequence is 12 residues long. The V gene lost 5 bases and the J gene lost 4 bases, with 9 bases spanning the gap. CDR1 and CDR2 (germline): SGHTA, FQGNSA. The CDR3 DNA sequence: TGTGCCAGCAGCCGAAACAGGTACGAGCAGTACTTC. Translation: CASSRNRYEQYF.

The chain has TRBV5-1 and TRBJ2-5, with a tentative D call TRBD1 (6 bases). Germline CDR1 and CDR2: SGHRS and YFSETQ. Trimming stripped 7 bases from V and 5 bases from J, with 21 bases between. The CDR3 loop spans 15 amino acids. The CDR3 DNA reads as TGCGCCAGCGCCAAAACGGGACACATTAGGGAGACCCAGTACTTC. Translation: CASAKTGHIRETQYF.

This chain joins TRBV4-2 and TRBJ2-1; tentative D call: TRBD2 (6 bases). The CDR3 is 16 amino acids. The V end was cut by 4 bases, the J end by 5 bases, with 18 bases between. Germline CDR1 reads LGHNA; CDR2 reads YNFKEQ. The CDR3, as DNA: TGTGCCAGCAGCCCCACCGGCCGCGGGAACCACAATGAGCAGTTCTTC. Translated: CASSPTGRGNHNEQFF.

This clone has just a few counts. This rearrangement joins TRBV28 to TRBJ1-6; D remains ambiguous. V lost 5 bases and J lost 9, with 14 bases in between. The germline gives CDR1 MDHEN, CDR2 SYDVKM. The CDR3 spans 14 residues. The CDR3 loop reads CASSGGRLASPLHF. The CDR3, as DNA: TGTGCCAGCAGTGGAGGAAGGTTGGCTTCACCCCTCCACTTT. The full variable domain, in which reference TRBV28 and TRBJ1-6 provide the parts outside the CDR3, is DVKVTQSSRYLVKRTGEKVFLECVQDMDHENMFWYRQDPGLGLRLIYFSYDVKMKEKGDIPEGYSVSREKKERFSLILESASTNQTSMYLCASSGGRLASPLHFGNGTRLTVT.

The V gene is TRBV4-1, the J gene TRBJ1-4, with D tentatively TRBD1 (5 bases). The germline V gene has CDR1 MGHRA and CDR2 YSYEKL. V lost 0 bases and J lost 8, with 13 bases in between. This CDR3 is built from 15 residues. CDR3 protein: CASSQDGTWGEKLFF. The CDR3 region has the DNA TGCGCCAGCAGCCAAGACGGGACTTGGGGAGAAAAACTGTTTTTT.

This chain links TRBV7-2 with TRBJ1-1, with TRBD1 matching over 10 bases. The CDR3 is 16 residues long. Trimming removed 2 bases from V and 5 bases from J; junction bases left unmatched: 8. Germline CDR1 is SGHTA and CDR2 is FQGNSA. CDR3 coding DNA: TGTGCCAGCAGCTTACCCGGGACAGGGGCGAGGACTGAAGCTTTCTTT. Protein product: CASSLPGTGARTEAFF.

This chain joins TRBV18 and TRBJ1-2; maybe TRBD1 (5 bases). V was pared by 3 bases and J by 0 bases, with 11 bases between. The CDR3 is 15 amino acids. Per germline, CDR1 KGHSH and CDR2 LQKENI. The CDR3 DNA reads TGTGCCAGCTCACCGGGGACGGGAGCTAACTATGGCTACACCTTC. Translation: CASSPGTGANYGYTF.

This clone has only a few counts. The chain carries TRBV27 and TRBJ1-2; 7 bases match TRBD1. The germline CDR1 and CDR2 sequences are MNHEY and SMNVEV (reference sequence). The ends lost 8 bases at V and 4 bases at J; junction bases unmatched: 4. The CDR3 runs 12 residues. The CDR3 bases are TGTGCCAGCGGAAACAGGGGCTATGGCTACACCTTC. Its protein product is CASGNRGYGYTF.

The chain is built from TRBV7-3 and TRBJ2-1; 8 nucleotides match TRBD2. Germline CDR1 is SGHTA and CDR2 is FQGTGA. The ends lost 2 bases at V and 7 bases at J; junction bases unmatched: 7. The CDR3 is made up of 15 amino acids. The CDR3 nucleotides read TGTGCCAGCAGCTTATCGGCGGGAGGTGGTAATGAGCAGTTCTTC. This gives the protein CASSLSAGGGNEQFF.

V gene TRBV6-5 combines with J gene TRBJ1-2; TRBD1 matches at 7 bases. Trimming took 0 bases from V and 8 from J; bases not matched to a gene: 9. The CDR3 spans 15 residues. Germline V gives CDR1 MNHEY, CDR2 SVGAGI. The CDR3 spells CASSYSSQGRGGYTF. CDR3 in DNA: TGTGCCAGCAGTTACTCGTCACAGGGGCGAGGAGGCTACACCTTC.

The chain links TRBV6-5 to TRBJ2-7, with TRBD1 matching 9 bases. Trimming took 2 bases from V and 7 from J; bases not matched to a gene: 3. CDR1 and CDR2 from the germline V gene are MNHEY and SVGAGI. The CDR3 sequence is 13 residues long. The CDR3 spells CASSYGTGSEQYF. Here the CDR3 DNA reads TGTGCCAGCAGTTACGGGACAGGGAGTGAGCAGTACTTC.

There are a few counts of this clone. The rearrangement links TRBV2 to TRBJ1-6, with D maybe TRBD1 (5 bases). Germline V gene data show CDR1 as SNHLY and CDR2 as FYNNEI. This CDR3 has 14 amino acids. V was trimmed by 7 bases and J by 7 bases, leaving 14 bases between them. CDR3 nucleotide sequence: TGTGCCAGCACCGGAGGGGCAGGGAATTCACCCCTCCACTTT. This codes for CASTGGAGNSPLHF.

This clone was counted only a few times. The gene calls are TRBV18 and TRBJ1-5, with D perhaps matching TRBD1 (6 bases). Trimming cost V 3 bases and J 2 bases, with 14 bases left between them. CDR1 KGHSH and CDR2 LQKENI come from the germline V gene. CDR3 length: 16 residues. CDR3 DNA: TGTGCCAGCTCACCGCTAGGGGGTGTAGGCAATCAGCCCCAGCATTTT. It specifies CASSPLGGVGNQPQHF.

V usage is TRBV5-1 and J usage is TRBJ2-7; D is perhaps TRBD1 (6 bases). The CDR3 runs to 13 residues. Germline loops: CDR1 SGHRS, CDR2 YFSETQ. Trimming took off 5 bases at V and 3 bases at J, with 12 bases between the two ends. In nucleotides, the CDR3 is TGCGCCAGCAGGGAAATACAGGGCTACGAGCAGTACTTC. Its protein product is CASREIQGYEQYF.